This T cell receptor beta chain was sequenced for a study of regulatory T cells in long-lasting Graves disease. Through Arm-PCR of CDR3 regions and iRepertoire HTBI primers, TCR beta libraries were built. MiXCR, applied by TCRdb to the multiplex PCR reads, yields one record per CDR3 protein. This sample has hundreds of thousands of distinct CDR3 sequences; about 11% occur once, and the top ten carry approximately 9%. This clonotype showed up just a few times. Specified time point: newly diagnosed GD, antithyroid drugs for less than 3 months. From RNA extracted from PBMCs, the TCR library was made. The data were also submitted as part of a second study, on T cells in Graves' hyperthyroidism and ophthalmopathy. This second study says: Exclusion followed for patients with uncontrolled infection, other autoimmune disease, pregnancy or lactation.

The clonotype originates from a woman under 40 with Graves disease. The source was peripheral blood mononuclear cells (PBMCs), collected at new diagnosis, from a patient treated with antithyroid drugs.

The CDR3 DNA sequence: TGTGCCAGCAAACCAACCCAGGGGCAGATAAATGGCTACACCTTC. Translated, it gives CASKPTQGQINGYTF. The genes are TRBV28 and TRBJ1-2; D is possibly TRBD1 (6 bases). Germline V gene data show CDR1 as MDHEN and CDR2 as SYDVKM. Trimming shortened V by 7 bases and J by 6 bases, and 21 bases separated the two germline ends. The CDR3 runs to 15 residues.